This T cell receptor beta chain was sequenced for a study of molecular identifiers for immune sequencing clone quantification. TCRdb re-called the PCR reads through MiXCR, storing one row per CDR3 protein. The data hold hundreds of thousands of distinct CDR3 sequences, with around 21% observed a single time. This clonotype was seen repeatedly, ten times or more. In germline, CDR1 is MNHNY, CDR2 SVGAGI (reference sequence). CDR3 size: 13 residues. Trimming shortened V by 2 bases and J by 4 bases, and 9 bases separated the two germline ends. This sequence was found in a human donor in good health. Some libraries in this study had Jurkat cell RNA spiked in. The V and J genes are TRBV6-6 and TRBJ2-7; D unclear. The sample was naive CD8+ T cells from blood, with Jurkat cell RNA spiked in. Described subset: FACS-sorted CD8+CD4-CCR7+CD45RA+ naive T cells. CDR3 amino acids: CASSYLELYEQYF. The DNA of the CDR3 is TGTGCCAGCAGTTACCTGGAATTATACGAGCAGTACTTC.